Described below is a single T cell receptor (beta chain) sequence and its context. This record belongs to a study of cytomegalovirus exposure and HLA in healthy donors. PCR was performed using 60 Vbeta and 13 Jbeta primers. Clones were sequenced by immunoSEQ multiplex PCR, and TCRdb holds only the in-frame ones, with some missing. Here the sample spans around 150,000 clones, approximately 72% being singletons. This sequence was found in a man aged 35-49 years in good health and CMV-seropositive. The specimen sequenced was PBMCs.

The CDR3 DNA reads TGTGCCAGCAGCTTAGGAGGCCTCAATGAGCAGTTCTTC. Amino acids: CASSLGGLNEQFF. The rearrangement uses TRBV11-2 and TRBJ2-1; D remains ambiguous. Germline V lookup: CDR1 SGHAT, CDR2 FQNNGV. Trimming pared 1 base from V and 6 bases from J, leaving 7 bases between. CDR3 size: 13 residues.